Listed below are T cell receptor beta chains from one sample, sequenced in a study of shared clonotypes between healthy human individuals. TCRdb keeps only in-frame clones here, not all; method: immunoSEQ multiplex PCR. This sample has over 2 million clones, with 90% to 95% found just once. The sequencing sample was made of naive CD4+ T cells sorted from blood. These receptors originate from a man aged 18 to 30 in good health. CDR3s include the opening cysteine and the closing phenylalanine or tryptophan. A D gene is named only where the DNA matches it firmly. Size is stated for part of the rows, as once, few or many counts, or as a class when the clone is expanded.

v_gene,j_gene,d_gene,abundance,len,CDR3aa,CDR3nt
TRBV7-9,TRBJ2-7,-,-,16,CASSLMAGAFLYEQYF,TGTGCCAGCAGCTTAATGGCGGGGGCGTTCCTCTACGAGCAGTACTTC
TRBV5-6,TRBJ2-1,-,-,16,CASSLRVGGPQGEQFF,TGTGCCAGCAGCTTGCGAGTCGGGGGTCCCCAGGGAGAGCAGTTCTTC
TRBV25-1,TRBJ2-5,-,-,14,CASRRGSYGETQYF,TGTGCCAGCAGAAGGGGGAGTTACGGTGAGACCCAGTACTTC
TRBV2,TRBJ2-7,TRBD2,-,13,CASSVAGVGEQYF,TGTGCCAGCAGTGTTGCGGGGGTCGGAGAGCAGTACTTC
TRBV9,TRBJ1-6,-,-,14,CASSPGQNNSPLHF,TGTGCCAGCAGCCCTGGACAGAATAATTCACCCCTCCACTTT
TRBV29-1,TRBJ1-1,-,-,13,CSVEDTRGTEAFF,TGCAGCGTTGAAGACACCCGGGGAACTGAAGCTTTCTTT
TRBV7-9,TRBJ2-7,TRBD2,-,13,CASGPAGVHEQYF,TGTGCCAGCGGACCAGCGGGGGTTCACGAGCAGTACTTC
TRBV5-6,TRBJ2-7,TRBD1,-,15,CASSRRRQGAYEQYF,TGTGCCAGCAGCCGACGTCGACAGGGGGCTTACGAGCAGTACTTC
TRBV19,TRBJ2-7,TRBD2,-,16,CASSLQSGKSSYEQYF,TGTGCCAGTAGTCTACAGAGCGGGAAGAGCTCCTACGAGCAGTACTTC
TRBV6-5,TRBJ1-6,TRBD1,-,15,CASRGTGANNSPLHF,TGTGCCAGCAGAGGGACAGGGGCGAATAATTCACCCCTCCACTTT
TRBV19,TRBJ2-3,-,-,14,CASSISARSDTQYF,TGTGCCAGTAGTATCTCAGCGAGGTCAGATACGCAGTATTTT
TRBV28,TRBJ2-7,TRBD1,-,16,CASSSIGQGGPYEQYF,TGTGCCAGCAGTTCAATAGGACAGGGTGGCCCCTACGAGCAGTACTTC
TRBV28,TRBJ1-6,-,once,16,CASSFQGPGPNSPLHF,TGTGCCAGCAGTTTCCAAGGACCGGGACCGAATTCACCCCTCCACTTT
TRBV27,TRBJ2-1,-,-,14,CASSYSLSGDEQFF,TGTGCCAGCAGTTACTCCCTTTCGGGCGATGAGCAGTTCTTC
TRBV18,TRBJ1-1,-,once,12,CASSRENTEAFF,TGTGCCAGCTCACGAGAGAACACTGAAGCTTTCTTT
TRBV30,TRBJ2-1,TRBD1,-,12,CAWSGQGVQQFF,TGTGCCTGGAGTGGACAGGGCGTTCAGCAGTTCTTC